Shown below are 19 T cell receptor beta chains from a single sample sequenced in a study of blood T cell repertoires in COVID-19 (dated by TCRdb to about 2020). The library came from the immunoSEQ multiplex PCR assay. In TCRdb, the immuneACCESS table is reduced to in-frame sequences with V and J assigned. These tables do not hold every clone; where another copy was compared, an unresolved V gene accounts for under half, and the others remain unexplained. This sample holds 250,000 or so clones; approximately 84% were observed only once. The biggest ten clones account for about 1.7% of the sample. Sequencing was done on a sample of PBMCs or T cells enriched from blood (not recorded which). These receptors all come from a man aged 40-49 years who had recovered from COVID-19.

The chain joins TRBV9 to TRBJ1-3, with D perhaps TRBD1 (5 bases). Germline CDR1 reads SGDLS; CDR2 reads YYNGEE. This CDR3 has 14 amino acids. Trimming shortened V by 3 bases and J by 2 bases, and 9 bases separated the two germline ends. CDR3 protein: CASSGQPAGNTIYF. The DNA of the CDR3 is TGTGCCAGCAGCGGACAGCCGGCTGGAAACACCATATATTTT.

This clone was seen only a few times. Written as DNA, the CDR3 is TGTGCCAGCTCACGTAATACAGGGGATGGAAATGAGCAGTTCTTC. Encoded protein: CASSRNTGDGNEQFF. J is TRBJ2-1 and V is TRBV18; 7 bases fit TRBD1. The trim removed 4 bases at V and 7 bases at J, leaving 10 bases unmatched. CDR1 and CDR2 (germline): KGHSH, LQKENI. The CDR3 sequence is 15 residues long.

For the CDR3, the DNA is TGTGCCAGCACTACGGTGGCCTACGAGCAGTACTTC. Translating it yields CASTTVAYEQYF. The chain combines TRBV2 with TRBJ2-7; D unclear. V gave up 7 bases and J gave up 2 bases, with 9 bases separating them. CDR3 length: 12 amino acids. The germline V gene encodes CDR1 SNHLY and CDR2 FYNNEI.

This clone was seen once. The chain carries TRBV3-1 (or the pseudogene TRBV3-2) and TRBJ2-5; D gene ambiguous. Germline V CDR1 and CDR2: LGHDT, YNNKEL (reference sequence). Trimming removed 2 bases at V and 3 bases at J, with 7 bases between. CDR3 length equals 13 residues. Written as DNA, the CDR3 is TGTGCCAGCAGCCAAATCAGGAAAGAGACCCAGTACTTC. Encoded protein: CASSQIRKETQYF.

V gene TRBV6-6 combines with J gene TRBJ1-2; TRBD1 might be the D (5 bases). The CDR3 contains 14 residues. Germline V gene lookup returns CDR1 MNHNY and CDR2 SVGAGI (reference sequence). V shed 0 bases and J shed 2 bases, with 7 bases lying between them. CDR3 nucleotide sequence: TGTGCCAGCAGTTACTCGTCAGGGAACTATGGCTACACCTTC. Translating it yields CASSYSSGNYGYTF.

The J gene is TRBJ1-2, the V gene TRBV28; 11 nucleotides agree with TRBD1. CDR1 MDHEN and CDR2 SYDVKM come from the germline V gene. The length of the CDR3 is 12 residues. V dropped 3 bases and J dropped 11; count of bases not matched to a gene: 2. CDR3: CASSFRDRGYTF. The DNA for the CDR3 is TGTGCCAGCAGTTTTCGGGACAGGGGGTACACCTTC.

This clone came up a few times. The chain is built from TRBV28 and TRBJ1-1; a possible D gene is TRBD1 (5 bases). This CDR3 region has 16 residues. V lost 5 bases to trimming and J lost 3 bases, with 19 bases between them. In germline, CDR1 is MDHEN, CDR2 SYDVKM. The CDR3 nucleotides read TGTGCCAGCAGTCCCTCTGGCGGGGCCGGGGACACTGAAGCTTTCTTT. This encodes CASSPSGGAGDTEAFF.

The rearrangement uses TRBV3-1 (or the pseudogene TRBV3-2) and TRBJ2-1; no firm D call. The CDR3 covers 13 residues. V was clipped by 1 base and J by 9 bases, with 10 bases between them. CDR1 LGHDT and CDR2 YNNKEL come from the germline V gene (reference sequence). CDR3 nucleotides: TGTGCCAGCAGCCAAGGGCAGGTAATTGAGCAGTTCTTC. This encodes CASSQGQVIEQFF.

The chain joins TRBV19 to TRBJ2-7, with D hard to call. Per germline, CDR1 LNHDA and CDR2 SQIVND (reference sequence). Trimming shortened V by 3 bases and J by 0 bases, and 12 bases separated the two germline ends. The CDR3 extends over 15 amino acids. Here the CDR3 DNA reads TGTGCCAGTAGTATGACGACGGCTAGCTCCTACGAGCAGTACTTC. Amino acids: CASSMTTASSYEQYF.

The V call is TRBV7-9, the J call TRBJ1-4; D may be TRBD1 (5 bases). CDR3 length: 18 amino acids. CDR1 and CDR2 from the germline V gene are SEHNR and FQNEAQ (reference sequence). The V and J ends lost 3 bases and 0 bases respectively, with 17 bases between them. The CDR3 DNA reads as TGTGCCAGCAGCTTCCCAAAAGACAGTACTTCAACTAATGAAAAACTGTTTTTT. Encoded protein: CASSFPKDSTSTNEKLFF. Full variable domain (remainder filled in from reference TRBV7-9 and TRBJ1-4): DTGVSQNPRHKITKRGQNVTFRCDPISEHNRLYWYRQTLGQGPEFLTYFQNEAQLEKSRLLSDRFSAERPKGSFSTLEIQRTEQGDSAMYLCASSFPKDSTSTNEKLFFGSGTQLSVL.

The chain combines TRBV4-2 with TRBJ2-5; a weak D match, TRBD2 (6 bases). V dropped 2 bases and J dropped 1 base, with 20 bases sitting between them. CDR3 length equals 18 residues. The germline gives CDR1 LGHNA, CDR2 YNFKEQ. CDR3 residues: CASSQNSFVGGSQETQYF. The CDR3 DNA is TGTGCCAGCAGCCAAAATTCTTTCGTGGGGGGTTCCCAAGAGACCCAGTACTTC.

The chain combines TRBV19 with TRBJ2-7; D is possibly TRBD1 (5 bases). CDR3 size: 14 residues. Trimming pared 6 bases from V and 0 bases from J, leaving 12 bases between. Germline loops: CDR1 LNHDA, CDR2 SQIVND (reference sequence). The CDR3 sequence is CASRIQENSYEQYF. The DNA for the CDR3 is TGTGCCAGTAGGATACAGGAAAACTCCTACGAGCAGTACTTC. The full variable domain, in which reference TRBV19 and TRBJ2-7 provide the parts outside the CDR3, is DGGITQSPKYLFRKEGQNVTLSCEQNLNHDAMYWYRQDPGQGLRLIYYSQIVNDFQKGDIAEGYSVSREKKESFPLTVTSAQKNPTAFYLCASRIQENSYEQYFGPGTRLTVT.

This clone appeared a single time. CDR3 protein: CASKRVIDYGYTF. CDR3 bases: TGTGCCAGCAAACGGGTTATTGACTATGGCTACACCTTC. The chain links TRBV27 to TRBJ1-2; D call uncertain. The ends were cut back, 7 bases at V and 3 bases at J, with 12 bases in the middle. This CDR3 comprises 13 residues. Germline CDR1 MNHEY, CDR2 SMNVEV (reference sequence).

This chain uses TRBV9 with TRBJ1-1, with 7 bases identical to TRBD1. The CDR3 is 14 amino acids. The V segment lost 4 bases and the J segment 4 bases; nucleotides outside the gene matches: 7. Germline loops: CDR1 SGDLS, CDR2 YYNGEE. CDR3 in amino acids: CASSRQGVGTEAFF. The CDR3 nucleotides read TGTGCCAGCAGCAGGCAGGGGGTTGGCACTGAAGCTTTCTTT.

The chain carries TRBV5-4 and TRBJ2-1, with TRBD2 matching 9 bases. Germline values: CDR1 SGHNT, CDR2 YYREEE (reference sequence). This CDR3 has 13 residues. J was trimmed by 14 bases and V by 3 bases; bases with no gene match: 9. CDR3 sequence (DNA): TGTGCCAGCAGCTCCGCTAGCGGGAATTTGGAGTTCTTC. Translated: CASSSASGNLEFF. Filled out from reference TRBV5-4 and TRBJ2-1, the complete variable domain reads ETGVTQSPTHLIKTRGQQVTLRCSSQSGHNTVSWYQQALGQGPQFIFQYYREEENGRGNFPPRFSGLQFPNYSSELNVNALELDDSALYLCASSSASGNLEFFGPGTRLTVL.

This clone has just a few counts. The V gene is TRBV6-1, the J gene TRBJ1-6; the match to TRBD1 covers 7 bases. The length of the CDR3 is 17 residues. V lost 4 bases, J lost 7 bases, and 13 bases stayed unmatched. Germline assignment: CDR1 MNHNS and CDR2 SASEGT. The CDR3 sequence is CASSVGWATGKNSPLHF. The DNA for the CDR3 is TGTGCCAGCAGTGTCGGGTGGGCGACAGGGAAGAATTCACCCCTCCACTTT.

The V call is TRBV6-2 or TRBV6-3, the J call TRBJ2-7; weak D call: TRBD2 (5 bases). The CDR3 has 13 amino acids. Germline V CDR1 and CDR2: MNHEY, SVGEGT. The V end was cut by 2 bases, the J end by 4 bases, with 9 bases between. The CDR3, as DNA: TGTGCCAGCAGTTACGAGTGGGAGTACGAGCAGTACTTC. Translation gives CASSYEWEYEQYF.

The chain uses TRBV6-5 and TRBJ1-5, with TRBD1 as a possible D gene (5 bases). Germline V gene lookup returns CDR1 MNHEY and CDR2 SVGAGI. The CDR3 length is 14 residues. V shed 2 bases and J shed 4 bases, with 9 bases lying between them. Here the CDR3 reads CASSYETDNQPQHF. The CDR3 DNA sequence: TGTGCCAGCAGTTACGAGACAGATAATCAGCCCCAGCATTTT.

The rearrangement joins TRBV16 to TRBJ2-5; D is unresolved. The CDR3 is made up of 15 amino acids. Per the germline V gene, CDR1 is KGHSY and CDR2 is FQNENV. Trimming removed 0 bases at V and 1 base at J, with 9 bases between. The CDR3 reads CASSQSAEIQETQYF. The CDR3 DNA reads TGTGCCAGCAGCCAATCTGCCGAGATCCAAGAGACCCAGTACTTC.